These T cell receptor beta chains were read from a single sample in a study of cytomegalovirus exposure and HLA in healthy donors. The method was immunoSEQ multiplex PCR; TCRdb's version includes in-frame clones alone and lacks a portion of them. The sample gives 150,000 to 200,000 clones, around 85% of which show up once; roughly 15% is in the top ten. The material sequenced was PBMCs. The receptors derive from a man between 18 and 29 years old in good health and CMV-seropositive. Both conserved end residues are trimmed from each CDR3.

TRBJ1-3 | TRBV30 | AWSVQGGRNTIY
TRBJ2-7 | TRBV10-3 | AISESLQGGEQY
TRBJ2-1 | TRBV5-6 | ASSSGTGTLEQF
TRBJ2-5 | TRBV2 | ASKAEGETQY
TRBJ1-5 | TRBV2 | ASTPQGLEPQH
TRBJ2-3 | TRBV19 | ASINRGPSSTDTQY
TRBJ1-2 | TRBV6-4 | ASSDWGDYRYT
TRBJ2-7 | TRBV11-2 | ASSASGTAYEQY
TRBJ2-7 | TRBV5-4 | ASSLTGGTYEQY
TRBJ1-1 | TRBV2 | ASSRQMNTEAF
TRBJ1-1 | TRBV7-9 | ASSPLPGQEDTEAF
TRBJ1-2 | TRBV28 | ASSPGQGRYGYT
TRBJ1-2 | TRBV28 | ASSSGRLLYYGYT
TRBJ1-1 | TRBV4-1 | ASSHRTGVNTEAF
TRBJ2-2 | TRBV28 | ASTAYGTENTGELF
TRBJ2-5 | TRBV6-5 | ASRTSGGLQETQY
TRBJ1-2 | TRBV27 | ASREGGVDYGYT
TRBJ1-5 | TRBV15 | ATSRGFGGYQPQH
TRBJ1-5 | TRBV27 | ASIGNQPQH
TRBJ2-7 | TRBV5-1 | ASSIGSPSYEQY
TRBJ1-1 | TRBV18 | ASSPPPGGLGTEAF
TRBJ2-5 | TRBV6-5 | ATTREPWETQY
TRBJ2-5 | TRBV5-1 | ASSSQGVGETQY
TRBJ2-2 | TRBV2 | ASRAPPGRRLAGETGELF
TRBJ1-1 | TRBV27 | ASSPLTNTEAF
TRBJ2-5 | TRBV2 | ASREGVKTQY